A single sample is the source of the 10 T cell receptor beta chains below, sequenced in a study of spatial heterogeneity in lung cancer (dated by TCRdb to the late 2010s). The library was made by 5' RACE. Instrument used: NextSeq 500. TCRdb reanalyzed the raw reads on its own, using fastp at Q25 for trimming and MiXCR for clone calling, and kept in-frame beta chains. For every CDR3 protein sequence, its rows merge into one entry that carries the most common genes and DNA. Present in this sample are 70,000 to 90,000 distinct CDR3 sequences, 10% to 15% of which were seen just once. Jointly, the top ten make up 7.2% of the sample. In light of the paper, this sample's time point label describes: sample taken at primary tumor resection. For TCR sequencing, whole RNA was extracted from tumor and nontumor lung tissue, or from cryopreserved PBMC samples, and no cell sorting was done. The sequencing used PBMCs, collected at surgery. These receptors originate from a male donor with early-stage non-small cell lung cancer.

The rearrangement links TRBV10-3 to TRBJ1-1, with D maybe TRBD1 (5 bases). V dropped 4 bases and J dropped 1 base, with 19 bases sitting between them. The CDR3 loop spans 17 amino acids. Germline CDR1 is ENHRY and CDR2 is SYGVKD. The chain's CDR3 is CAISGLGTAEGNTEAFF. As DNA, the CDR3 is TGTGCCATCAGTGGACTCGGGACGGCGGAGGGGAACACTGAAGCTTTCTTT.

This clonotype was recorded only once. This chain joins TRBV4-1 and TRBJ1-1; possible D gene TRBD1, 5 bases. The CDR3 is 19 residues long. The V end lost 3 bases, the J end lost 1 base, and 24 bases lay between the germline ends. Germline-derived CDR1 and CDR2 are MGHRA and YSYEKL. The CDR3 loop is CASSHTSRGVGGSNTEAFF. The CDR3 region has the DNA TGCGCCAGCAGCCACACGTCCCGAGGGGTGGGAGGGTCGAACACTGAAGCTTTCTTT.

CDR3 sequence: CASSLRGTGEKLFF. CDR3 bases: TGTGCCAGCAGTTTACGGGGGACTGGAGAAAAACTGTTTTTT. The chain links TRBV12-3 or TRBV12-4 to TRBJ1-4; D perhaps matches TRBD1 (5 bases). V lost 2 bases and J 8 bases, leaving 12 bases between the germline ends. The CDR3 totals 14 residues.

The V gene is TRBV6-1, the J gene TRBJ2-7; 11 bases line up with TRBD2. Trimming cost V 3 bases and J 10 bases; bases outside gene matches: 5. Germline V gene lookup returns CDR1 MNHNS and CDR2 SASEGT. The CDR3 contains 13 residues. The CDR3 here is CASSEISGRAQYF. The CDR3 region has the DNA TGTGCCAGCAGTGAGATTAGCGGGAGGGCCCAGTACTTC.

The CDR3 nucleotides read TGTGCCAGCAAGGCGGGATCCTACGAGCAGTACTTC. Translated, it gives CASKAGSYEQYF. The chain is built from TRBV6-6 and TRBJ2-7; TRBD2 is a possible D gene (6 bases). V was pared by 7 bases and J by 1 base, with 8 bases between. Germline V gene sequence: CDR1 MNHNY, CDR2 SVGAGI (reference sequence). This CDR3 has 12 amino acids.

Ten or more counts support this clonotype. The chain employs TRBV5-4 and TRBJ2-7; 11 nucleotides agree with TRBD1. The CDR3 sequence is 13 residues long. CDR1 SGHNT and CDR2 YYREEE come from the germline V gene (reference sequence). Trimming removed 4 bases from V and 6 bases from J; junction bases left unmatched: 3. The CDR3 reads CASSIGTGGEQYF. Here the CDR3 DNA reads TGTGCCAGCAGCATCGGGACAGGGGGCGAGCAGTACTTC.

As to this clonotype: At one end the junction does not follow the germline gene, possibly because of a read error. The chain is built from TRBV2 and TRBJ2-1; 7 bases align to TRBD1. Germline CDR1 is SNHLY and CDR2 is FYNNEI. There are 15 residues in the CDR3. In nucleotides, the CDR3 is TGTGTCAGCAGTGAATTGTTACAGGGGTACAATGAGCAGTTCTTC. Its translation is CVSSELLQGYNEQFF.

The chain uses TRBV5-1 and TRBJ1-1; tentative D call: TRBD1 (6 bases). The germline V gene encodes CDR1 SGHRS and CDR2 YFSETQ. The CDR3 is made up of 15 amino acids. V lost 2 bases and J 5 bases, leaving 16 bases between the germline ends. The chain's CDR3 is CASSLSRGLGTEAFF. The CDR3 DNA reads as TGCGCCAGCAGCTTAAGCAGGGGTTTAGGGACTGAAGCTTTCTTT.

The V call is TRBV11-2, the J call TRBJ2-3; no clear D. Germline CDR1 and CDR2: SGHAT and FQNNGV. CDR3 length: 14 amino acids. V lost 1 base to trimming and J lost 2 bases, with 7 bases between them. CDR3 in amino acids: CASSLGPFTDTQYF. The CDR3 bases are TGTGCCAGCAGCTTAGGGCCATTCACAGATACGCAGTATTTT. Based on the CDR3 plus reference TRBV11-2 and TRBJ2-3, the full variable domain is EAGVAQSPRYKIIEKRQSVAFWCNPISGHATLYWYQQILGQGPKLLIQFQNNGVVDDSQLPKDRFSAERLKGVDSTLKIQPAKLEDSAVYLCASSLGPFTDTQYFGPGTRLTVL.

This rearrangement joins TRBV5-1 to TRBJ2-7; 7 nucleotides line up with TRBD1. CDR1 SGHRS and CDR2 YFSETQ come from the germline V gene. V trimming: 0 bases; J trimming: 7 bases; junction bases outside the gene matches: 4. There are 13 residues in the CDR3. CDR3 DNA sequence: TGCGCCAGCAGCTTGGAGGGGGCCCAAGAGCAGTACTTC. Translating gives CASSLEGAQEQYF. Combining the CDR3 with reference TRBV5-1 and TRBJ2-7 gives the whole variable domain KAGVTQTPRYLIKTRGQQVTLSCSPISGHRSVSWYQQTPGQGLQFLFEYFSETQRNKGNFPGRFSGRQFSNSRSEMNVSTLELGDSALYLCASSLEGAQEQYFGPGTRLTVT.